Below are 13 T cell receptor beta chains sequenced from a single sample in a study of cytomegalovirus exposure and HLA in healthy donors (dated by TCRdb to 2015 to 2018). The library was prepared using the immunoSEQ multiplex PCR assay. For the multiplex PCR, a mixture combining 60 forward primers for TCR Vbeta segments and 13 reverse primers for TCR Jbeta segments was used. TCRdb's version of the immuneACCESS table is confined to in-frame rearrangements and falls short of the full clone set. An unresolved V gene accounts for under half of the shortfall where checked; the remainder is of unknown origin. The sample table shows 100,000 to 150,000 clones, and more than 65% are seen once. The ten most abundant clones make up about 1.8% of the sample. The sequencing input was PBMCs. Receptors were obtained from a man aged 18 to 30 in good health and CMV-seronegative.

V gene TRBV19 combines with J gene TRBJ1-1; D gene unclear. The CDR3 contains 16 residues. Germline V gene lookup returns CDR1 LNHDA and CDR2 SQIVND (reference sequence). V shed 5 bases and J shed 4 bases, with 20 bases lying between them. The CDR3 DNA follows: TGTGCCAGTAGTCACCATTTTGGAGTTGGAGGCACTGAAGCTTTCTTT. This encodes CASSHHFGVGGTEAFF. Drawing the rest from reference TRBV19 and TRBJ1-1, the complete variable domain is DGGITQSPKYLFRKEGQNVTLSCEQNLNHDAMYWYRQDPGQGLRLIYYSQIVNDFQKGDIAEGYSVSREKKESFPLTVTSAQKNPTAFYLCASSHHFGVGGTEAFFGQGTRLTVV.

In its sample, this clone was seen a few times. The chain couples TRBV19 to TRBJ1-1; possible D gene TRBD1, 5 bases. The germline V and J ends were trimmed by 5 bases and 4 bases, with 14 bases remaining between them. This CDR3 spans 14 amino acids. Per the germline V gene, CDR1 is LNHDA and CDR2 is SQIVND (reference sequence). The CDR3 DNA sequence: TGTGCCAGTAGTCGCGGGGCTTGGGGCACTGAAGCTTTCTTT. Translation gives CASSRGAWGTEAFF.

The V and J genes are TRBV2 and TRBJ1-3; unclear D gene. There are 13 residues in the CDR3. Looked up from germline, CDR1 is SNHLY and CDR2 is FYNNEI. Trimming removed 7 bases at V and 4 bases at J, with 11 bases between. The CDR3 sequence: CASTREAGNTIYF. CDR3 nucleotides: TGTGCCAGCACCCGGGAAGCAGGAAACACCATATATTTT.

The rearrangement uses TRBV25-1 and TRBJ1-2; D gene unclear. The CDR3 contains 16 residues. Per the germline V gene, CDR1 is MGHDK and CDR2 is SYGVNS. Trimming took off 6 bases at V and 3 bases at J, with 20 bases between the two ends. In DNA form, the CDR3 reads TGTGCCAGCAGCAGAGCGGGCCCCGTCGGGGACTATGGCTACACCTTC. It encodes CASSRAGPVGDYGYTF.

J is TRBJ2-7 and V is TRBV5-6; possible D gene TRBD2, 7 bases. The germline V and J ends were trimmed by 1 base and 0 bases, with 11 bases remaining between them. The CDR3 is 15 residues long. The germline V gene has CDR1 SGHDT and CDR2 YYEEEE. CDR3 residues: CASSLTGRVSYEQYF. In nucleotides, the CDR3 is TGTGCCAGCAGCTTGACAGGGAGGGTCTCCTACGAGCAGTACTTC. The full variable domain, in which reference TRBV5-6 and TRBJ2-7 provide the parts outside the CDR3, is DAGVTQSPTHLIKTRGQQVTLRCSPKSGHDTVSWYQQALGQGPQFIFQYYEEEERQRGNFPDRFSGHQFPNYSSELNVNALLLGDSALYLCASSLTGRVSYEQYFGPGTRLTVT.

This clone occurred a few times. V gene TRBV4-1 combines with J gene TRBJ2-3, with TRBD2 identical over 7 bases. Trimming removed 4 bases from V and 4 bases from J; junction bases left unmatched: 2. The CDR3 length is 13 residues. The germline CDR1 and CDR2 sequences are MGHRA and YSYEKL. CDR3 bases: TGCGCCAGCAGCCCCCTAGCGGCAGATACGCAGTATTTT. This encodes CASSPLAADTQYF.

The V call is TRBV27, the J call TRBJ1-1; D unresolved. The V gene lost 6 bases and the J gene lost 4 bases, with 21 bases spanning the gap. The CDR3 has 16 amino acids. The germline V gene has CDR1 MNHEY and CDR2 SMNVEV (reference sequence). The CDR3 loop is CASRTGPTMRVTEAFF. In nucleotides, the CDR3 is TGTGCCAGCAGAACCGGACCTACGATGAGGGTCACTGAAGCTTTCTTT.

This clone was seen only once. The chain uses TRBV6-1 and TRBJ2-3; D remains ambiguous. Germline CDR1 and CDR2: MNHNS and SASEGT. CDR3 size: 11 residues. V lost 4 bases and J 5 bases, leaving 4 bases between the germline ends. CDR3 protein: CASSGLDTQYF. CDR3 nucleotides: TGTGCCAGCAGTGGACTAGATACGCAGTATTTT.

This chain connects TRBV5-6 to TRBJ2-3; the D gene is possibly TRBD2 (7 bases). Trimming shortened V by 1 base and J by 5 bases, and 14 bases separated the two germline ends. This CDR3 comprises 15 residues. Germline CDR1 SGHDT, CDR2 YYEEEE. The CDR3 region is CASSLWGGPEDTQYF. The CDR3 nucleotides are TGTGCCAGCAGCTTGTGGGGGGGGCCTGAAGATACGCAGTATTTT.

V is TRBV4-1 and J is TRBJ2-5; TRBD2 is a possible D gene (7 bases). Germline V gene sequence: CDR1 MGHRA, CDR2 YSYEKL. Trimming removed 1 base from V and 9 bases from J, with 15 bases in between. This CDR3 is built from 14 residues. For the CDR3, the DNA is TGCGCCAGCAGCCAAGGGGGGGGGCCCACAGCCCAGTACTTC. Amino acids: CASSQGGGPTAQYF.

The chain couples TRBV11-3 to TRBJ2-1; 10 positions match TRBD2. The V gene end was trimmed by 3 bases and the J gene end by 9 bases; junction bases not matched to a gene: 5. The germline V gene has CDR1 SGHNT and CDR2 YENEEA. The CDR3 spans 14 residues. CDR3: CASSFSSGGGEQFF. The CDR3 nucleotides are TGTGCCAGCAGCTTCTCTAGCGGGGGCGGTGAGCAGTTCTTC.

A few counts support this clone. The rearrangement uses TRBV5-1 and TRBJ1-1, with D unresolved. Germline V gene sequence: CDR1 SGHRS, CDR2 YFSETQ. V shed 2 bases and J shed 1 base, with 9 bases lying between them. The CDR3 is 14 amino acids. CDR3 sequence reads: CASSFAPGNTEAFF. The CDR3 nucleotides read TGCGCCAGCAGCTTCGCCCCAGGGAACACTGAAGCTTTCTTT.

The V call is TRBV7-8, the J call TRBJ2-1; possible D gene TRBD1, 6 bases. Germline values: CDR1 SGHVS, CDR2 FQNEAQ. CDR3 length equals 14 residues. Between the trimmed V and J ends, which lost 4 bases and 8 bases, there was a span of 15 bases. CDR3 residues: CASSWETGMDEQFF. For the CDR3, the DNA is TGTGCCAGCAGCTGGGAGACAGGTATGGATGAGCAGTTCTTC.